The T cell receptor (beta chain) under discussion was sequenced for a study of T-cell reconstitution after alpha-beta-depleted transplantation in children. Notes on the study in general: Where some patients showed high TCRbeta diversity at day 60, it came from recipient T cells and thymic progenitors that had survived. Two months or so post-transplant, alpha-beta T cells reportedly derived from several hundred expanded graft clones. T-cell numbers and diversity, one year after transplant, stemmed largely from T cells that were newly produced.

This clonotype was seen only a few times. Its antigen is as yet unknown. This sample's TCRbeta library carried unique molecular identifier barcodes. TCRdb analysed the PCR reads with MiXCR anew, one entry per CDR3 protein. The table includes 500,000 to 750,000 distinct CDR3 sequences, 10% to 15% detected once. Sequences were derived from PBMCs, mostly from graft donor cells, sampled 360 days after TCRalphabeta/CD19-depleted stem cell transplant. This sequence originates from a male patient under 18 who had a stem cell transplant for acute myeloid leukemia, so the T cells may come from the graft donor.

The chain's CDR3 is CASSLDRANEKLFF. The CDR3 coding sequence is TGTGCCAGCTCACTGGACAGAGCTAATGAAAAACTGTTTTTT. This chain connects TRBV18 to TRBJ1-4; D possibly corresponds to TRBD1 (6 bases). CDR1 KGHSH and CDR2 LQKENI come from the germline V gene. Trimming stripped 4 bases from V and 3 bases from J, with 9 bases between. The CDR3 consists of 14 residues.